A single sample is the source of the 5 T cell receptor beta chains below, sequenced in a study of CD8+ T cells in alopecia areata. cDNA serving as the sequencing template came from extracted, reverse transcribed RNA. Data came from immunoSEQ multiplex PCR; TCRdb stores just in-frame clones and leaves some out. The sample yields about 270,000 clones, without any singletons. CD4, CD8alpha, NKG2D, NKG2ACE and other markers were used to sort pooled cutaneous lymph node cells. The sample comprised CD4+ T cells sorted from a lymph node. The receptors stem from a C3H/HeJ mouse with alopecia areata. MHC haplotype here: H2-k.

Points on this clone: These gene names are mouse names. The sequenced fragment ends 4 residues before the CDR3 boundary, so the rest is inferred from the germline J gene. The chain has TRBV13-2 and TRBJ2-5, with D possibly matching TRBD1 (6 bases). This CDR3 is built from 14 residues. Germline CDR1 is NNHNN and CDR2 is SYGAGS (reference sequence). The sequenced part of the CDR3 DNA is TGTGCCAGCGGTGATGGCCGGGACACAGAC. It yields the protein CASGDGRDTD. The CDR3, in full, reads CASGDGRDTDTQYF.

There are a few counts of this clone. All gene names here are mouse names. The CDR3 goes on 4 residues after the read ends, and that part is filled in from the germline J gene. The chain combines TRBV19 with TRBJ2-2; 8 bases match TRBD1. Germline V gives CDR1 FNHDT, CDR2 SITEND (reference sequence). Losses at the gene ends were 5 bases for V and 3 bases for J; bases not matched to a gene: 3. The CDR3 contains 14 residues. The CDR3 reads CASRATGDTGQLYF. The sequenced part of the CDR3 DNA is TGTGCCAGCAGAGCGACAGGGGACACCGGG. Full variable domain (remainder filled in from reference TRBV19 and TRBJ2-2): GGIITQTPKFLIGQEGQKLTLKCQQNFNHDTMYWYRQDSGKGLRLIYYSITENDLQKGDLSEGYDASREKKSSFSLTVTSAQKNEMAVFLCASRATGDTGQLYFGEGSKLTVL.

For this clone: Here the gene names and germline are mouse. The sequenced fragment ends 4 residues before the CDR3 boundary, so the rest is inferred from the germline J gene. V is TRBV5 and J is TRBJ1-1; TRBD1 matches at 7 bases. Trimming cost V 2 bases and J 1 base; bases outside gene matches: 4. The CDR3 totals 15 residues. The germline V gene has CDR1 LGHNA and CDR2 YNLKQL (reference sequence). The CDR3 protein is CASSQPGQQNTEVFF. CDR3 DNA, as far as it was read: TGTGCCAGCAGCCAACCGGGACAGCAAAACACA.

This clone was found a few times. The listed genes are named as in mouse. The CDR3 end lies 3 residues beyond the end of the read and is filled in from the germline J gene. The chain recombines TRBV29 with TRBJ1-6; unclear D gene. TRBJ1-6 is reported as an ORF; its role is uncertain. The CDR3 runs to 11 residues. Germline CDR1 MSHET, CDR2 SYDVDS. CDR3 bases read: TGTGCGACCCTGGGGAATTCGCCC. It specifies CATLGNSP. The full CDR3 sequence reads CATLGNSPLYF.

This clone appeared a few times. Germline and genes: mouse. The read stops 4 residues short of the end of the CDR3; the missing end is completed from the germline J gene. The same CDR3 can be traced to other DNA sequences in this sample. This chain connects TRBV13-3 to TRBJ2-1, with D possibly being TRBD1 (6 bases). The V gene's germline CDR1 is NNHDY and CDR2 SYVADS. Trimming took 2 bases from V and 4 from J, leaving 7 bases between them. The CDR3 covers 13 residues. Here the CDR3 reads CASSEDSYAEQFF. The part of the CDR3 DNA that was read is TGTGCCAGCAGTGAGGACAGTTATGCT.